This is a list of T cell receptor beta chains from one sample in a study of T cell responses to AZD1222 COVID-19 vaccine. Using immunoSEQ multiplex PCR, the repertoire was profiled, and TCRdb retains in-frame clones only, with some absent. The sample carries about 72,000 clones, around 89% recorded once. This material consisted of peripheral blood, taken 28 days after the second AZD1222 dose. These receptors were obtained from an adult who received the AZD1222 COVID-19 vaccine. The CDR3 runs from the conserved cysteine through the conserved F or W. The D gene is left open where the match is weak. Only some rows state a clone size, as once, few, many or a class for expanded clones.

v_gene	d_gene	abundance	j_gene	CDR3nt	CDR3aa
TRBV2	TRBD1	-	TRBJ2-7	TGTGCCAGCACCCAACAGGGGACAGGCTACGAGCAGTACTTC	CASTQQGTGYEQYF
TRBV12-3/TRBV12-4	-	-	TRBJ2-2	TGTGCCAGCAGGGAGGGGAACACCGGGGAGCTGTTTTTT	CASREGNTGELFF
TRBV5-1	TRBD1	-	TRBJ1-2	TGCGCCAGCAGCTTGGCAGGGGGGGATGGCTACACCTTC	CASSLAGGDGYTF
TRBV24-1	TRBD2	-	TRBJ2-1	TGTGCCACCAGTGATCCGACTAGCTTGAGAGAGTTCTTC	CATSDPTSLREFF
TRBV6-5	-	once	TRBJ1-1	TGTGCCAGCTCAGGGTACACTGAAGCTTTCTTT	CASSGYTEAFF
TRBV3-1/TRBV3-2	-	-	TRBJ1-6	TGTGCCAGCAGCCAAGATTTCAGGAATTCACCCCTCCACTTT	CASSQDFRNSPLHF
TRBV2	-	-	TRBJ2-1	TGTGCCAGCAGTGCTCTTCCCTCCTACAATGAGCAGTTCTTC	CASSALPSYNEQFF
TRBV5-6	TRBD2	-	TRBJ2-1	TGTGCCAGCAGCCCGGGACTAGCGGCTGTCTGGTCCTACAATGAGCAGTTCTTC	CASSPGLAAVWSYNEQFF
TRBV6-5	-	-	TRBJ1-1	TGTGCCAGCAGTAGAGAGTCGTTTTACATTGAAGCTTTCTTT	CASSRESFYIEAFF
TRBV2	-	-	TRBJ1-1	TGTGCCAGCAGTGAACATGTTACTGAAGCTTTCTTT	CASSEHVTEAFF
TRBV19	TRBD1	-	TRBJ2-5	TGTGCCAGTAGCTCGGGACAGGGGGATCAAGAGACCCAGTACTTC	CASSSGQGDQETQYF
TRBV7-2	-	-	TRBJ2-4	TGTGCCAGCAGCCACGCTAGCGAGATAAGGAACATTCAGTACTTC	CASSHASEIRNIQYF
TRBV7-3	TRBD2	-	TRBJ2-1	TGTGCCAGCAGTCCCGGGACTAGATTTTATGAGCAGTTCTTC	CASSPGTRFYEQFF
TRBV29-1	TRBD2	-	TRBJ2-1	TGCAGCGCGTGCACTTTAGCGGGAGCACCCTCCTACAATGAGCAGTTCTTC	CSACTLAGAPSYNEQFF
TRBV20-1	-	-	TRBJ1-1	TGCAGTGCTAGTTTCGGCCAGGGATTGAACACTGAAGCTTTCTTT	CSASFGQGLNTEAFF
TRBV5-8	-	-	TRBJ1-5	TGTGCCAGCAGCTTGGGTATTGCAGAGGGCAATCAGCCCCAGCATTTT	CASSLGIAEGNQPQHF
TRBV7-3	-	-	TRBJ1-6	TGTGCCAGCGGGGCCGGTCATAATTCACCCCTCCACTTT	CASGAGHNSPLHF
TRBV19	TRBD1	-	TRBJ2-7	TGTGCCAGTAGTACCCCGTCCGGGGGACAGGGTCACGAGCAGTACTTC	CASSTPSGGQGHEQYF
TRBV6-2/TRBV6-3	TRBD2	-	TRBJ2-1	TGTGCCAGCAGTTTAAAGCGGGGGCTTCACAATGAGCAGTTCTTC	CASSLKRGLHNEQFF
TRBV7-3	-	few	TRBJ1-1	TGTGCCAGCAGGGAAACGACGACAGCGAACACTGAAGCTTTCTTT	CASRETTTANTEAFF
TRBV28	TRBD1	-	TRBJ2-7	TGTGCCAGCAGTTCGACATTCGGGACAGGAGACTACGAGCAGTACTTC	CASSSTFGTGDYEQYF
TRBV25-1	-	-	TRBJ2-7	TGTGCCAGCAGTCCCACAGGGTTAGAGGCCTACGAGCAGTACTTC	CASSPTGLEAYEQYF
TRBV29-1	-	-	TRBJ1-1	TGCAGCGTCGAGTTCCTACACCAGAACACTGAAGCTTTCTTT	CSVEFLHQNTEAFF
TRBV19	TRBD1	-	TRBJ1-4	TGTGCCAGTAAGCAGGGGGCGGCTGAAAAACTGTTTTTT	CASKQGAAEKLFF
TRBV19	-	-	TRBJ1-5	TGTGCCAGTAGTATAAATCCCACAGGTGGGAATCAGCCCCAGCATTTT	CASSINPTGGNQPQHF
TRBV20-1	-	-	TRBJ1-1	TGCAGTGCTATTCAGGGGATTGAAGCTTTCTTT	CSAIQGIEAFF
TRBV10-3	-	-	TRBJ1-3	TGTGCCATCGGTGGACAGAGCTCTGGAAACACCATATATTTT	CAIGGQSSGNTIYF
TRBV4-2	-	-	TRBJ1-3	TGTGCCAGCAGCCACTCTCAGGGATCTGGAAACACCATATATTTT	CASSHSQGSGNTIYF
TRBV15	TRBD1	-	TRBJ2-7	TGTGCCACCAGCCGATCAAGGACAGGGATCCACGAGCAGTACTTC	CATSRSRTGIHEQYF
TRBV28	-	-	TRBJ1-2	TGTGCCACCTCCCAAGGGCAGGTCCTGAACTATGGCTACACCTTC	CATSQGQVLNYGYTF